These 27 T cell receptor beta chains share one sample of origin, sequenced in a study of cytomegalovirus exposure and HLA in healthy donors. Amplification used 60 Vbeta primers and 13 Jbeta primers. Assay: immunoSEQ multiplex PCR; the TCRdb copy retains only in-frame clones and omits some. This sample's clone table lists under 150,000 clones. Sequencing was carried out using PBMCs. These receptors were obtained from a woman between 40 and 55 years old in good health and CMV-seronegative.

V and J are TRBV7-3 and TRBJ1-2; D unresolved. This CDR3 spans 12 amino acids. Trimming left V 5 bases short and J 3 bases short, with 7 bases between. Per the germline V gene, CDR1 is SGHTA and CDR2 is FQGTGA. The CDR3 bases are TGTGCCAGCAGCCTGTCCTACTATGGCTACACCTTC. It codes for CASSLSYYGYTF.

V is TRBV7-2 and J is TRBJ1-6, with unresolved D. The CDR3 contains 16 residues. Germline CDR1 is SGHTA and CDR2 is FQGNSA. Trimming left V 2 bases short and J 4 bases short, with 12 bases between. The DNA of the CDR3 is TGTGCCAGCAGCTTATGGTACAGCCATTATAATTCACCCCTCCACTTT. It codes for CASSLWYSHYNSPLHF. Combining the CDR3 with reference TRBV7-2 and TRBJ1-6 gives the whole variable domain GAGVSQSPSNKVTEKGKDVELRCDPISGHTALYWYRQSLGQGLEFLIYFQGNSAPDKSGLPSDRFSAERTGGSVSTLTIQRTQQEDSAVYLCASSLWYSHYNSPLHFGNGTRLTVT.

This chain connects TRBV6-1 to TRBJ1-4; tentative D call: TRBD1 (6 bases). V lost 5 bases and J 0 bases, leaving 10 bases between the germline ends. CDR3 length: 15 residues. CDR1 and CDR2 (germline): MNHNS, SASEGT. For the CDR3, the DNA is TGTGCCAGCAGTCTAACAGGGACAACTAATGAAAAACTGTTTTTT. Protein: CASSLTGTTNEKLFF.

The rearrangement joins TRBV11-2 to TRBJ2-3; 8 bases match TRBD1. The CDR3 has 15 amino acids. After removal of 5 bases from V and 3 bases from J, the junction contained 7 bases not matched to a gene. In germline, CDR1 is SGHAT, CDR2 FQNNGV. The CDR3 coding sequence is TGTGCCAGCAGCCCCGGACAGGGACGGACAGATACGCAGTATTTT. It translates to CASSPGQGRTDTQYF.

The chain recombines TRBV18 with TRBJ2-1; no reliable D call. V lost 3 bases, J lost 2 bases, and 11 bases lay in between. The CDR3 sequence is 15 residues long. The germline V gene has CDR1 KGHSH and CDR2 LQKENI. The CDR3 DNA reads TGTGCCAGCTCACCTGATCTGACAACCTACAATGAGCAGTTCTTC. It codes for CASSPDLTTYNEQFF.

The CDR3 reads CASSGGDYGYTF. CDR3 DNA sequence: TGTGCCAGCAGTGGGGGGGACTATGGCTACACCTTC. The chain employs TRBV25-1 and TRBJ1-2, with a possible D match to TRBD1 (5 bases). The germline gives CDR1 MGHDK, CDR2 SYGVNS. The CDR3 runs 12 residues. The V gene lost 4 bases and the J gene lost 3 bases, with 6 bases spanning the gap.

The genes are TRBV6-1 and TRBJ2-2; perhaps TRBD1 as D (6 bases). The CDR3 contains 15 residues. With 6 bases removed from V and 0 bases from J, the gap between germline ends came to 11 bases. In germline, CDR1 is MNHNS, CDR2 SASEGT. The CDR3 nucleotides read TGTGCCAGCAGAGTAAGGACAGCGAACACCGGGGAGCTGTTTTTT. Protein product: CASRVRTANTGELFF.

J is TRBJ1-3 and V is TRBV18, with D perhaps TRBD1 (6 bases). The CDR3 is 15 amino acids. V lost 3 bases and J lost 0, with 9 bases in between. Germline CDR1 KGHSH, CDR2 LQKENI. This CDR3 is CASSPRTASGNTIYF. In nucleotides, the CDR3 is TGTGCCAGCTCACCCCGGACAGCCTCTGGAAACACCATATATTTT. The variable domain in full, completed from reference TRBV18 and TRBJ1-3, reads NAGVMQNPRHLVRRRGQEARLRCSPMKGHSHVYWYRQLPEEGLKFMVYLQKENIIDESGMPKERFSAEFPKEGPSILRIQQVVRGDSAAYFCASSPRTASGNTIYFGEGSWLTVV.

The chain employs TRBV6-6 and TRBJ2-2; TRBD2 matches 7 bases. V was clipped by 7 bases and J by 6 bases; unmatched bases: 5. This CDR3 comprises 13 residues. Germline V gene sequence: CDR1 MNHNY, CDR2 SVGAGI (reference sequence). The DNA of the CDR3 is TGTGCCAGCACCCGGGCGGGGGCCGGGGAGCTGTTTTTT. Amino acid sequence: CASTRAGAGELFF.

The chain links TRBV5-1 to TRBJ2-1; TRBD2 matches 9 bases. Germline assignment: CDR1 SGHRS and CDR2 YFSETQ. V was clipped by 3 bases and J by 0 bases; unmatched bases: 10. The CDR3 extends over 18 amino acids. The DNA for the CDR3 is TGCGCCAGCAGCTCGCGGCTAGCGGGGATGAGCTCCTACAATGAGCAGTTCTTC. Its translation is CASSSRLAGMSSYNEQFF. Full variable domain (rest looked up from reference TRBV5-1 and TRBJ2-1): KAGVTQTPRYLIKTRGQQVTLSCSPISGHRSVSWYQQTPGQGLQFLFEYFSETQRNKGNFPGRFSGRQFSNSRSEMNVSTLELGDSALYLCASSSRLAGMSSYNEQFFGPGTRLTVL.

The rearrangement links TRBV2 to TRBJ2-5; 7 nucleotides align to TRBD2. Trimming took 7 bases from V and 1 from J; bases not matched to a gene: 6. Germline-derived CDR1 and CDR2 are SNHLY and FYNNEI. The CDR3 consists of 14 residues. The CDR3 spells CASKQGGAQETQYF. Here the CDR3 DNA reads TGTGCCAGCAAGCAGGGAGGGGCCCAAGAGACCCAGTACTTC. Supplemented by reference TRBV2 and TRBJ2-5, the full variable domain reads EPEVTQTPSHQVTQMGQEVILRCVPISNHLYFYWYRQILGQKVEFLVSFYNNEISEKSEIFDDQFSVERPDGSNFTLKIRSTKLEDSAMYFCASKQGGAQETQYFGPGTRLLVL.

J is TRBJ1-1 and V is TRBV7-2; 9 bases match TRBD1. This CDR3 region has 17 residues. Germline CDR1 SGHTA, CDR2 FQGNSA. Unmatched junction bases numbered 8, after V lost 2 bases and J lost 1 base. CDR3 sequence: CASSLNLGTGRNTEAFF. The CDR3, as DNA: TGTGCCAGCAGCTTAAATTTGGGGACAGGGAGGAACACTGAAGCTTTCTTT.

The V and J genes are TRBV5-1 and TRBJ2-3; the D is unclear. Trimming pared 4 bases from V and 0 bases from J, leaving 9 bases between. The V gene's germline CDR1 is SGHRS and CDR2 YFSETQ. This CDR3 is built from 14 residues. The chain's CDR3 is CASSPSPSTDTQYF. The CDR3 region has the DNA TGCGCCAGCAGCCCCTCCCCTAGCACAGATACGCAGTATTTT.

The CDR3 spells CASRGQGGDEQYF. The DNA for the CDR3 is TGTGCCAGCAGGGGACAGGGGGGTGACGAGCAGTACTTC. The rearrangement links TRBV6-1 to TRBJ2-7; TRBD1 agrees at 11 bases. CDR3 length equals 13 residues. After removal of 6 bases from V and 5 bases from J, the junction contained 3 bases not matched to a gene. Germline V gene lookup returns CDR1 MNHNS and CDR2 SASEGT.

The rearrangement uses TRBV4-1 and TRBJ2-3; 11 positions agree with TRBD1. Per the germline V gene, CDR1 is MGHRA and CDR2 is YSYEKL. The length of the CDR3 is 17 residues. J lost 2 bases, V lost 1 base, and 5 bases had no gene match. CDR3 sequence reads: CASSQVGQGAPTDTQYF. The CDR3 nucleotides read TGCGCCAGCAGCCAAGTCGGACAGGGGGCCCCCACAGATACGCAGTATTTT.

This chain links TRBV19 with TRBJ1-4; TRBD1 aligns across 7 bases. This CDR3 has 18 amino acids. Per germline, CDR1 LNHDA and CDR2 SQIVND (reference sequence). With V trimmed by 1 base and J by 0 bases, 8 bases remained unmatched. The CDR3 nucleotides read TGTGCCAGTAGTATAGTCGGGACAGCTTCTACAACTAATGAAAAACTGTTTTTT. This translates into CASSIVGTASTTNEKLFF.

CDR3 in DNA: TGTGCCAGCAGCGACGACAGGAGCACAGGCGGCTATAATTCACCCCTCCACTTT. Translating it yields CASSDDRSTGGYNSPLHF. The gene calls are TRBV9 and TRBJ1-6, with TRBD1 as a possible D gene (6 bases). CDR1 and CDR2 from the germline V gene are SGDLS and YYNGEE. V lost 3 bases and J 3 bases, leaving 19 bases between the germline ends. This CDR3 region has 18 residues.

V and J are TRBV19 and TRBJ2-4; 9 nucleotides agree with TRBD1. The CDR3 is 16 amino acids. Trimming cost V 4 bases and J 3 bases; bases outside gene matches: 7. Germline CDR1 reads LNHDA; CDR2 reads SQIVND (reference sequence). The CDR3 DNA is TGTGCCAGTAGTAGCAGACAGGGGGGAGGCAAAAACATTCAGTACTTC. Its protein product is CASSSRQGGGKNIQYF.

V usage is TRBV6-1 and J usage is TRBJ2-3, with TRBD2 matching over 7 bases. Germline lookup yields CDR1 MNHNS and CDR2 SASEGT. This CDR3 contains 14 residues. V dropped 3 bases and J dropped 3; count of bases not matched to a gene: 3. The CDR3 loop is CASSDREGTDTQYF. The CDR3 nucleotides read TGTGCCAGCAGTGACAGGGAGGGAACAGATACGCAGTATTTT.

The chain couples TRBV10-3 to TRBJ1-6; D possibly corresponds to TRBD1 (6 bases). The CDR3 contains 16 residues. V lost 2 bases, J lost 10 bases, and 18 bases lay in between. Germline CDR1 and CDR2: ENHRY and SYGVKD. CDR3 region: CAISETRQASGSPLHF. The CDR3 coding sequence is TGTGCCATCAGTGAGACCCGACAGGCTTCGGGGTCACCCCTCCACTTT.

This chain joins TRBV2 and TRBJ2-5; 7 bases fit TRBD1. Germline values: CDR1 SNHLY, CDR2 FYNNEI. V was clipped by 9 bases and J by 1 base; unmatched bases: 5. The CDR3 contains 13 residues. CDR3: CASGGQRQETQYF. The CDR3 nucleotides read TGTGCCAGTGGGGGACAGCGCCAAGAGACCCAGTACTTC.

The chain joins TRBV28 to TRBJ2-3, with a weak D call TRBD2 (5 bases). There are 13 residues in the CDR3. V lost 1 base and J lost 14, with 16 bases in between. Germline-derived CDR1 and CDR2 are MDHEN and SYDVKM. CDR3 nucleotide sequence: TGTGCCAGCAGTTTATCGACTACCCGGGCGGCGTATTTT. It codes for CASSLSTTRAAYF.

This chain links TRBV25-1 with TRBJ1-2, with 12 bases identical to TRBD1. The CDR3 is 15 residues long. The germline V gene has CDR1 MGHDK and CDR2 SYGVNS. The trim removed 2 bases at V and 6 bases at J, leaving 4 bases unmatched. The CDR3 is CASSEGTGGGNGYTF. The CDR3 DNA reads as TGTGCCAGCAGTGAAGGGACAGGGGGCGGGAATGGCTACACCTTC.

V is TRBV4-1 and J is TRBJ2-7; D might be TRBD1 (6 bases). Germline values: CDR1 MGHRA, CDR2 YSYEKL. Trimming stripped 2 bases from V and 2 bases from J, with 13 bases between. This CDR3 comprises 15 residues. The CDR3 loop reads CASSQQDRPAYEQYF. As DNA, the CDR3 is TGCGCCAGCAGCCAACAAGACAGGCCTGCCTACGAGCAGTACTTC.

The rearrangement joins TRBV4-1 to TRBJ2-3, with 14 bases lining up with TRBD2. The CDR3 extends over 21 amino acids. Germline CDR1 MGHRA, CDR2 YSYEKL. Trimming took 1 base from V and 1 from J; bases not matched to a gene: 13. The CDR3 region has the DNA TGCGCCAGCAGCCAAGCCCCGGGACTAGCGGGGGCCACGGGGGGCACAGATACGCAGTATTTT. Protein product: CASSQAPGLAGATGGTDTQYF.

The rearrangement uses TRBV9 and TRBJ2-5; 10 bases agree with TRBD1. The end of the DNA is better explained by TRBJ2-7, so the J call may be wrong. The CDR3 consists of 15 residues. Germline values: CDR1 SGDLS, CDR2 YYNGEE. The CDR3 here is CASSVMGQGFYEQYF. CDR3 nucleotide sequence: TGTGCCAGCAGCGTAATGGGACAGGGGTTTTACGAGCAGTACTTC.

V and J are TRBV7-3 and TRBJ2-1, with a weak D call TRBD2 (5 bases). Germline loops: CDR1 SGHTA, CDR2 FQGTGA. The CDR3 consists of 14 residues. Between the trimmed V and J ends, which lost 5 bases and 0 bases, there was a span of 8 bases. This CDR3 reads CASSQTSSYNEQFF. Here the CDR3 DNA reads TGTGCCAGCAGCCAAACTAGCTCCTACAATGAGCAGTTCTTC.